This T cell receptor beta chain was captured by sequencing in a study of blood T cell repertoires in COVID-19. Overall study: COVID-19 samples from acute and convalescent phases originated in the United States, Italy and Spain. T cells, B-cell-depleted T cells, or PBMCs provided the cDNA or gDNA that served as material.

Source study methods: Reference gene primers were amplified, and this amplification served to estimate nucleated cell counts. Only in-frame clones appear in the TCRdb table, and some are missing; sequencing was by immunoSEQ multiplex PCR. V, J and clone size are taken as reported in that table, and D and trimming were inferred from the DNA itself. The sample has roughly 140,000 clones; about 88% are singletons. Germline V gene data show CDR1 as SGHVS and CDR2 as FQNEAQ. The junction had 7 bases not matched to a gene; V was cut back by 5 bases and J by 0 bases. This CDR3 region has 15 residues. Material: peripheral blood. This chain connects TRBV7-8 to TRBJ2-7; 7 bases fit TRBD1. The source is a woman in her seventies with acute or convalescent COVID-19. The CDR3: CASSAQTGNSYEQYF. The CDR3 nucleotides are TGTGCCAGCAGCGCCCAGACAGGGAACTCCTACGAGCAGTACTTC.